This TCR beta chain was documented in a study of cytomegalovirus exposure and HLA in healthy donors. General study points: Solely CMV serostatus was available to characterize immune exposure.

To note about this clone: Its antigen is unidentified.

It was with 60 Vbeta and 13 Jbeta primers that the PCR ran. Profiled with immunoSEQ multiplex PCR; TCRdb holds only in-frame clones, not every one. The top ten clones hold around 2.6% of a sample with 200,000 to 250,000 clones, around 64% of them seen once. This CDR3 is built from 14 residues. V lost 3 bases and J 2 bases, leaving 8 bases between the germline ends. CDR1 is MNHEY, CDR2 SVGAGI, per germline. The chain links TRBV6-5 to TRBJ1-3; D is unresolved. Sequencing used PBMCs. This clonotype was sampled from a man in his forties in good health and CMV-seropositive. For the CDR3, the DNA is TGTGCCAGCAGTTATCATTCCACTGGAAACACCATATATTTT. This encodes CASSYHSTGNTIYF.